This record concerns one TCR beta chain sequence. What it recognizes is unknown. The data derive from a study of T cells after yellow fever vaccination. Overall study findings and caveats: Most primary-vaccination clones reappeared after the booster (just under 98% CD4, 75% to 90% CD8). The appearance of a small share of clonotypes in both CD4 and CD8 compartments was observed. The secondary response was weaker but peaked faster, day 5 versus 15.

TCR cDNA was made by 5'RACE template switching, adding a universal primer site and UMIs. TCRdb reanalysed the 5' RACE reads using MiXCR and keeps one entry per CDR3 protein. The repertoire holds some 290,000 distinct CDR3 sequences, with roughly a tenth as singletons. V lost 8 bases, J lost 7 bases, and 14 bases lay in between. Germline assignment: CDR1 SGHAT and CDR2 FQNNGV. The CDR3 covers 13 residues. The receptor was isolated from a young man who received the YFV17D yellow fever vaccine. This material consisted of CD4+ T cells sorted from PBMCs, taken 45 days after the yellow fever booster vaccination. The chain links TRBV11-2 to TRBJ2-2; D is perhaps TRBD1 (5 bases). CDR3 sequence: CASRPRVRGELFF. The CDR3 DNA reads TGTGCCAGCCGCCCCAGGGTTCGCGGGGAGCTGTTTTTT.